This T cell receptor (beta chain) was recovered during a study of blood T cell repertoires in COVID-19. Study-wide context: The origin of the acute and convalescent COVID-19 samples was the United States, Italy and Spain. From T cells, B-cell-depleted T cells, or PBMCs came the material, which was cDNA or gDNA.

The authors' processing: Amplifying reference gene primers gave estimates of nucleated cell counts. Only in-frame clones appear in the TCRdb table, and some are missing; sequencing was by immunoSEQ multiplex PCR. V and J calls plus clone size are reproduced from that table; the DNA served to infer D and trimming. The sample records fewer than 110,000 clones, roughly 84% being singletons. V lost 1 base and J lost 6, with 7 bases in between. This CDR3 is built from 12 residues. Germline CDR1 is SGHTA and CDR2 is FQGNSA. This TCR was sampled from a human donor in a cohort sampled during active COVID-19. V and J are TRBV7-2 and TRBJ2-7; unclear D gene. Sequencing was carried out using peripheral blood. This chain's CDR3 is CASSLGKLEQYF. The CDR3 nucleotides read TGTGCCAGCAGCTTAGGCAAACTCGAGCAGTACTTC. Based on the CDR3 plus reference TRBV7-2 and TRBJ2-7, the full variable domain is GAGVSQSPSNKVTEKGKDVELRCDPISGHTALYWYRQSLGQGLEFLIYFQGNSAPDKSGLPSDRFSAERTGGSVSTLTIQRTQQEDSAVYLCASSLGKLEQYFGPGTRLTVT.